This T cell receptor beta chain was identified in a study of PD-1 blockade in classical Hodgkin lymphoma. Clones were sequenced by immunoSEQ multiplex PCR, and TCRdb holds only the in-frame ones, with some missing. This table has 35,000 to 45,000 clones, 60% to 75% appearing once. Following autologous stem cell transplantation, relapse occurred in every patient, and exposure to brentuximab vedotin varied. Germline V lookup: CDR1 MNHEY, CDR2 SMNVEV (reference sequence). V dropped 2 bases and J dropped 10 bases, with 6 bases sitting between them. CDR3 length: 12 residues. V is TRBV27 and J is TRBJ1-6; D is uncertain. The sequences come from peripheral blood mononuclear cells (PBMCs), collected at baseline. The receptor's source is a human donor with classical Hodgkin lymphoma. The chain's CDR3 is CASSLVGSPLHF. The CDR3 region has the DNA TGTGCCAGCAGTTTAGTGGGGTCACCCCTCCACTTT.